These T cell receptor beta chains were read from a single sample in a study of Ad26.COV2.S vaccination and SARS-CoV-2 variants. Assay: immunoSEQ multiplex PCR; the TCRdb copy retains only in-frame clones and omits some. Counted here are 350,000 to 500,000 clones, about nine tenths occurring once; the ten biggest clones make up roughly 3.9%. Here the sequenced sample was peripheral blood, taken in a trial of Ad26.COV2.S vaccine versus placebo. The receptors derive from a person aged 18-65 years who received the Ad26.COV2.S COVID-19 vaccine or a placebo. Each CDR3 is given with its conserved first and last residue. D genes are given only for firm matches. Rows give clone size only sometimes, using once, few, many, or a class for an expanded clone.

cdr3_aa cdr3_nt j_call v_call d_call clone_size
CASSPLPGGAYNEQFF TGCGCCAGCAGCCCGTTGCCAGGGGGCGCCTACAATGAGCAGTTCTTC TRBJ2-1 TRBV4-1 TRBD1 NA
CASSLDRANIQYF TGTGCCAGCAGCTTGGACAGGGCAAACATTCAGTACTTC TRBJ2-4 TRBV5-6 NA once
CASSQGKSSGSSYNEQFF TGTGCCAGCAGCCAAGGGAAGAGTAGCGGGAGTTCCTACAATGAGCAGTTCTTC TRBJ2-1 TRBV4-2 TRBD2 once
CASTNGGFGELFF TGTGCCAGTACCAACGGCGGGTTCGGGGAGCTGTTTTTT TRBJ2-2 TRBV19 NA NA
CASSFLAGSNEQFF TGTGCCAGCAGCTTCTTAGCGGGGTCCAATGAGCAGTTCTTC TRBJ2-1 TRBV5-6 TRBD2 NA
CASSHPTRNTGELFF TGTGCCAGCAGCCACCCAACTCGTAACACCGGGGAGCTGTTTTTT TRBJ2-2 TRBV7-9 NA NA
CASSFGQPGADFYNEQFF TGTGCCAGTAGTTTCGGACAACCGGGAGCGGACTTCTACAATGAGCAGTTCTTC TRBJ2-1 TRBV19 NA NA
CASSWAGVDEQFF TGTGCCAGCAGCTGGGCGGGAGTGGATGAGCAGTTCTTC TRBJ2-1 TRBV11-3 TRBD2 NA
CASSPVGPDTQYF TGTGCCAGCAGTCCGGTTGGGCCAGATACGCAGTATTTT TRBJ2-3 TRBV27 NA NA
CASSNKQYTGELFF TGTGCCAGCAGCAACAAACAGTACACCGGGGAGCTGTTTTTT TRBJ2-2 TRBV6-2/TRBV6-3 NA NA
CASSLSRTGGETQYF TGTGCCAGCAGTCTCTCCCGGACAGGGGGAGAGACCCAGTACTTC TRBJ2-5 TRBV28 TRBD1 NA
CASSQGLAGGPSTDTQYF TGTGCCAGCAGCCAAGGACTAGCGGGAGGGCCTAGCACAGATACGCAGTATTTT TRBJ2-3 TRBV4-2 TRBD2 many
CASSHRQGCQAGTQYF TGCGCCAGCAGTCACCGACAGGGGTGCCAGGCGGGAACCCAGTACTTC TRBJ2-5 TRBV23-1 TRBD1 NA